The sequence of this T cell receptor beta chain was determined in a study of blood T cell repertoires in COVID-19. The data were produced by immunoSEQ multiplex PCR, yet TCRdb's version contains in-frame clones alone and is incomplete. The sample lists under 45,000 clones; approximately 84% were seen once. CDR1 SGHDN and CDR2 FVKESK come from the germline V gene. The V and J ends lost 3 bases and 2 bases respectively, with 12 bases between them. This CDR3 contains 15 residues. This clonotype was obtained from a man in his 70s with COVID-19, enrolled during active disease. This chain uses TRBV14 with TRBJ2-3; D gene ambiguous. Specimen: peripheral blood. The CDR3 DNA follows: TGTGCCAGCAGCCAGCTCGGCGGTCCCACAGATACGCAGTATTTT. Translated: CASSQLGGPTDTQYF.